A single sample is the source of the 29 T cell receptor beta chains below, sequenced in a study of blood T cell repertoires in COVID-19. Measured with immunoSEQ multiplex PCR; TCRdb has only the in-frame clones, and not every one. The profile shows roughly 500,000 clones, 88% of them singletons. Material: PBMCs or T cells enriched from blood (not recorded which). These receptors were collected from a woman aged 40 to 50 who had recovered from COVID-19.

The chain links TRBV7-9 to TRBJ2-7; 9 bases align to TRBD1. The CDR3 length is 16 residues. Trimming at V came to 4 bases and at J to 6 bases, leaving 13 bases not matched to a gene. Germline V gene data show CDR1 as SEHNR and CDR2 as FQNEAQ (reference sequence). CDR3 nucleotide sequence: TGTGCCAGCAGCTCGACTCCGGGACAGGGATTCTTCGAGCAGTACTTC. It specifies CASSSTPGQGFFEQYF.

V usage is TRBV5-1 and J usage is TRBJ2-2; 8 bases align to TRBD1. Trimming removed 6 bases from V and 1 base from J; junction bases left unmatched: 5. The V gene's germline CDR1 is SGHRS and CDR2 YFSETQ. CDR3 size: 15 residues. The CDR3 sequence: CASTEQGGNTGELFF. The CDR3 nucleotides read TGCGCCAGCACCGAACAGGGGGGGAACACCGGGGAGCTGTTTTTT.

In the case of this clone: This same CDR3 is encoded by further DNA sequences in the sample. V usage is TRBV7-2 and J usage is TRBJ1-2; D may be TRBD1 (6 bases). The germline V and J ends were trimmed by 1 base and 3 bases, with 6 bases remaining between them. The CDR3 spans 13 residues. The germline V gene encodes CDR1 SGHTA and CDR2 FQGNSA. Here the CDR3 reads CASSLGQDYGYTF. CDR3 DNA sequence: TGTGCCAGCAGCTTAGGACAGGACTATGGCTACACCTTC.

The chain employs TRBV30 and TRBJ1-4, with D unresolved. Trimming left V 5 bases short and J 4 bases short, with 11 bases between. The CDR3 extends over 13 amino acids. Germline CDR1 GTSNPN, CDR2 SVGIG (reference sequence). CDR3 sequence reads: CAWARGINEKLFF. CDR3 nucleotides: TGTGCCTGGGCTCGGGGAATTAATGAAAAACTGTTTTTT. The entire variable domain, with the rest obtained from reference TRBV30 and TRBJ1-4, is as follows: SQTIHQWPATLVQPVGSPLSLECTVEGTSNPNLYWYRQAAGRGLQLLFYSVGIGQISSEVPQNLSASRPQDRQFILSSKKLLLSDSGFYLCAWARGINEKLFFGSGTQLSVL.

This chain links TRBV6-9 with TRBJ1-6; tentative D call: TRBD1 (6 bases). The CDR3 spans 15 residues. The ends were cut back, 8 bases at V and 13 bases at J, with 24 bases in the middle. Germline V gene lookup returns CDR1 MNHGY and CDR2 SVAAGI. The CDR3 sequence is CASGTGPSRLWPLHF. CDR3 nucleotide sequence: TGTGCCAGCGGTACAGGGCCATCGCGGCTGTGGCCCCTCCACTTT.

The V call is TRBV9, the J call TRBJ2-1; 11 nucleotides match TRBD2. V was clipped by 3 bases and J by 5 bases; unmatched bases: 7. This CDR3 has 16 amino acids. Germline CDR1 is SGDLS and CDR2 is YYNGEE. CDR3 amino acids: CASSARLAGTNNEQFF. DNA for the CDR3: TGTGCCAGCAGCGCGCGACTAGCGGGAACTAACAATGAGCAGTTCTTC.

As for this clone: The same CDR3 can be traced to other DNA sequences in this sample. The chain links TRBV5-1 to TRBJ1-1, with D possibly being TRBD1 (5 bases). CDR3 length equals 14 residues. Trimming left V 0 bases short and J 1 base short, with 7 bases between. CDR1 is SGHRS, CDR2 YFSETQ, per germline. CDR3 nucleotides: TGCGCCAGCAGCTTGGGCAGGGCGAACACTGAAGCTTTCTTT. This codes for CASSLGRANTEAFF.

V and J are TRBV2 and TRBJ1-1, with D hard to call. CDR3 length: 12 residues. Germline-derived CDR1 and CDR2 are SNHLY and FYNNEI. V was cut by 11 bases and J by 6 bases, with 16 bases left in between. CDR3 sequence reads: CAGSPVSAEAFF. As DNA, the CDR3 is TGTGCCGGAAGCCCGGTCAGCGCTGAAGCTTTCTTT.

This chain links TRBV2 with TRBJ2-1; D may be TRBD2 (6 bases). V lost 6 bases and J 0 bases, leaving 6 bases between the germline ends. Germline assignment: CDR1 SNHLY and CDR2 FYNNEI. There are 13 residues in the CDR3. CDR3 nucleotides: TGTGCCAGCAGGGACTACTCCTACAATGAGCAGTTCTTC. Its translation: CASRDYSYNEQFF.

This clone was found once. This chain links TRBV15 with TRBJ1-2; no reliable D call. CDR1 LNHNV and CDR2 YYDKDF come from the germline V gene (reference sequence). Trimming took off 5 bases at V and 2 bases at J, with 15 bases between the two ends. CDR3 length: 15 amino acids. The CDR3 loop is CATSVTASVNYGYTF. CDR3 nucleotides: TGTGCCACCAGCGTCACAGCCTCTGTAAACTATGGCTACACCTTC.

V is TRBV5-4 and J is TRBJ1-2; 7 bases fit TRBD1. The CDR3 extends over 15 amino acids. The V and J ends lost 1 base and 5 bases, in that order; junction bases with no gene match: 8. The V gene's germline CDR1 is SGHNT and CDR2 YYREEE (reference sequence). The CDR3 sequence: CASSLLGDSLYGYTF. CDR3 nucleotide sequence: TGTGCCAGCAGCTTGTTAGGGGACAGCCTTTATGGCTACACCTTC.

This chain joins TRBV3-1 (or the pseudogene TRBV3-2) and TRBJ2-7, with TRBD2 identical over 10 bases. The CDR3 runs to 15 residues. The J segment lost 3 bases and the V segment lost 1 base, leaving 3 bases of the junction unmatched. Germline CDR1 reads LGHDT; CDR2 reads YNNKEL (reference sequence). The CDR3 sequence is CASSQGLAGVYEQYF. The DNA of the CDR3 is TGTGCCAGCAGCCAAGGGCTAGCGGGAGTCTACGAGCAGTACTTC.

V usage is TRBV29-1 and J usage is TRBJ2-1, with 7 bases identical to TRBD1. Germline lookup yields CDR1 SQVTM and CDR2 ANQGSEA. This CDR3 is built from 11 residues. V shed 7 bases, J shed 15 bases, and the junction held 12 bases outside the gene matches. Here the CDR3 reads CSALTGTMRFF. The CDR3 bases are TGCAGCGCTTTGACAGGGACGATGCGGTTCTTC.

The rearrangement uses TRBV2 and TRBJ1-6; no reliable D call. This CDR3 spans 11 amino acids. V gave up 5 bases and J gave up 15 bases, with 11 bases separating them. Germline CDR1 is SNHLY and CDR2 is FYNNEI. This chain's CDR3 is CASSTYTNLHF. The CDR3, as DNA: TGTGCCAGCAGTACGTACACTAACCTCCACTTT.

CDR3 nucleotides: TGTGCCAGTAGCCCGGGACAGGGGGTATGGGGCTACACCTTC. This translates into CASSPGQGVWGYTF. The chain couples TRBV19 to TRBJ1-2, with 11 positions matching TRBD1. This CDR3 has 14 residues. Germline V gene data show CDR1 as LNHDA and CDR2 as SQIVND (reference sequence). The junction had 8 bases not matched to a gene; V was cut back by 6 bases and J by 8 bases.

With regard to this clone: This sample includes further DNA sequences coding for the same CDR3. The rearrangement uses TRBV7-2 and TRBJ1-1, with D perhaps matching TRBD1 (6 bases). CDR3 length: 14 residues. Trimming left V 2 bases short and J 0 bases short, with 7 bases between. The V gene's germline CDR1 is SGHTA and CDR2 FQGNSA. CDR3 residues: CASSLRGLNTEAFF. The CDR3, as DNA: TGTGCCAGCAGCTTAAGGGGGTTGAACACTGAAGCTTTCTTT.

The count of this clone is one. The chain combines TRBV18 with TRBJ1-2, with 11 bases identical to TRBD1. The CDR3 has 14 amino acids. The germline V gene has CDR1 KGHSH and CDR2 LQKENI. J lost 7 bases, V lost 3 bases, and 4 bases had no gene match. The CDR3 region is CASSPTGTGGGYTF. CDR3 nucleotide sequence: TGTGCCAGCTCACCTACCGGGACAGGGGGTGGCTACACCTTC.

The chain links TRBV4-2 to TRBJ1-2; D unresolved. Trimming shortened V by 1 base and J by 8 bases, and 17 bases separated the two germline ends. The CDR3 covers 15 residues. Germline V gene data show CDR1 as LGHNA and CDR2 as YNFKEQ. CDR3 nucleotides: TGTGCCAGCAGCCAAGCGGGGAATCCATCTACGGGCTACACCTTC. Protein product: CASSQAGNPSTGYTF.

The chain carries TRBV5-6 and TRBJ2-1; 10 positions match TRBD2. The CDR3 loop spans 17 amino acids. The germline CDR1 and CDR2 sequences are SGHDT and YYEEEE. The V gene end was trimmed by 3 bases and the J gene end by 7 bases; junction bases not matched to a gene: 13. Here the CDR3 DNA reads TGTGCCAGCAGCTCGCCCCTCGCTGGGACTAGCGCGAATGAGCAGTTCTTC. Protein: CASSSPLAGTSANEQFF.

The CDR3 nucleotides are TGCAGCGTTGAAGATCGAGGCCCCTCAGCCAGGAACACTGAAGCTTTCTTT. Protein: CSVEDRGPSARNTEAFF. The rearrangement joins TRBV29-1 to TRBJ1-1, with unresolved D. The CDR3 is 17 amino acids. The ends were cut back, 0 bases at V and 1 base at J, with 18 bases in the middle. Germline CDR1 is SQVTM and CDR2 is ANQGSEA.

This chain uses TRBV7-2 with TRBJ1-1; D not certain. With 4 bases removed from V and 4 bases from J, the gap between germline ends came to 7 bases. CDR3 size: 12 residues. Germline CDR1 reads SGHTA; CDR2 reads FQGNSA. The CDR3 spells CASSSGSTEAFF. The CDR3 nucleotides read TGTGCCAGCAGCTCTGGTAGCACTGAAGCTTTCTTT.

This rearrangement joins TRBV6-5 to TRBJ1-2; D gene uncertain. V dropped 8 bases and J dropped 5 bases, with 9 bases sitting between them. This CDR3 has 11 residues. Germline V gives CDR1 MNHEY, CDR2 SVGAGI. The CDR3 protein is CASSMRYGYTF. DNA of the CDR3: TGTGCCAGCTCTATGCGGTATGGCTACACCTTC.

This clone was counted a single time. Different DNA sequences within this sample yield the same CDR3. The chain recombines TRBV5-1 with TRBJ1-6; 8 positions agree with TRBD1. With 0 bases clipped from V and 5 bases from J, the junction kept 1 base outside the gene matches. In germline, CDR1 is SGHRS, CDR2 YFSETQ. The CDR3 covers 15 residues. CDR3 loop: CASSLGQGNNSPLHF. The CDR3 nucleotides are TGCGCCAGCAGCTTGGGACAGGGGAATAATTCACCCCTCCACTTT.

Written as DNA, the CDR3 is TGCGCCAGCAGTTCGGACAGGGACTATGGCTACACCTTC. The encoded protein is CASSSDRDYGYTF. This chain links TRBV5-1 with TRBJ1-2, with 8 positions matching TRBD1. V was clipped by 5 bases and J by 3 bases; unmatched bases: 3. This CDR3 is 13 amino acids long. Per the germline V gene, CDR1 is SGHRS and CDR2 is YFSETQ.

This chain links TRBV4-3 with TRBJ2-1; no reliable D call. The CDR3 runs to 15 residues. Germline-derived CDR1 and CDR2 are LGHNA and YSLEER. The ends were cut back, 0 bases at V and 7 bases at J, with 13 bases in the middle. CDR3: CASSQEWQFSNEQFF. The CDR3 DNA reads TGCGCCAGCAGCCAAGAATGGCAGTTTTCAAATGAGCAGTTCTTC.

DNA for the CDR3: TGCAGCGTTATCGACGGGGGGCAAGAGACCCAGTACTTC. It specifies CSVIDGGQETQYF. This chain joins TRBV29-1 and TRBJ2-5, with 7 bases matching TRBD2. There are 13 residues in the CDR3. The ends lost 5 bases at V and 2 bases at J; junction bases unmatched: 5. The germline V gene encodes CDR1 SQVTM and CDR2 ANQGSEA.

For this clone: Other nucleotide sequences in the sample specify the same CDR3. This sequence joins TRBV4-1 and TRBJ1-3; D is unresolved. Trimming cost V 0 bases and J 0 bases, with 3 bases left between them. Looked up from germline, CDR1 is MGHRA and CDR2 is YSYEKL. The CDR3 is 14 amino acids. Here the CDR3 DNA reads TGCGCCAGCAGCCAAGACAGCTCTGGAAACACCATATATTTT. Encoded protein: CASSQDSSGNTIYF.

The chain recombines TRBV3-1 (or the pseudogene TRBV3-2) with TRBJ2-1, with 10 positions matching TRBD1. This CDR3 has 16 residues. The junction had 7 bases not matched to a gene; V was cut back by 4 bases and J by 4 bases. Germline CDR1 reads LGHDT; CDR2 reads YNNKEL (reference sequence). CDR3 loop: CASSRDMGQGYNEQFF. The DNA for the CDR3 is TGTGCCAGCAGCCGGGATATGGGACAGGGGTACAATGAGCAGTTCTTC.

The V call is TRBV6-2 or TRBV6-3, the J call TRBJ2-1; tentatively, D is TRBD1 (6 bases). Germline V gene lookup returns CDR1 MNHEY and CDR2 SVGEGT. Trimming left V 5 bases short and J 10 bases short, with 12 bases between. The CDR3 length is 12 residues. As DNA, the CDR3 is TGTGCCAGCAGTCGACAGGTAACAGAGCAGTTCTTC. This codes for CASSRQVTEQFF.